Presented here are 8 T cell receptor beta chains from one specimen sequenced in a study of shared clonotypes between healthy human individuals. Sequenced by immunoSEQ multiplex PCR; TCRdb stores in-frame clones only, minus some. The table shows around 2.1 million clones, with approximately 96% occurring only once. Sequenced material: naive CD4+ T cells sorted from blood. This sample's subset: CD45RA+ positively selected. The receptors here all came from a man between 18 and 29 years old in good health.

The rearrangement uses TRBV6-1 and TRBJ2-7; D perhaps matches TRBD1 (6 bases). This CDR3 region has 14 residues. V lost 5 bases and J 1 base, leaving 12 bases between the germline ends. From germline, CDR1 is MNHNS and CDR2 SASEGT. In DNA, the CDR3 is TGTGCCAGCAGTACCCGGGACACTTCCTACGAGCAGTACTTC. Residues: CASSTRDTSYEQYF.

The chain combines TRBV6-6 with TRBJ1-5, with D uncertain. CDR3 size: 13 residues. Germline V gene sequence: CDR1 MNHNY, CDR2 SVGAGI (reference sequence). V was cut by 4 bases and J by 4 bases, with 8 bases left in between. CDR3 region: CASSWTVNQPQHF. In DNA, the CDR3 is TGTGCCAGCAGTTGGACGGTGAATCAGCCCCAGCATTTT.

The chain has TRBV18 and TRBJ2-3; 7 nucleotides match TRBD1. After removal of 6 bases from V and 1 base from J, the junction contained 7 bases not matched to a gene. The CDR3 runs to 15 residues. Germline V gene sequence: CDR1 KGHSH, CDR2 LQKENI. The CDR3, as DNA: TGTGCCAGCTCCCTTGAGCAGGGGGGCACAGATACGCAGTATTTT. It translates to CASSLEQGGTDTQYF.

The chain carries TRBV10-2 and TRBJ1-2, with 8 bases that match TRBD1. CDR3 length: 17 amino acids. Germline V gene lookup returns CDR1 WSHSY and CDR2 SAAADI. V gave up 3 bases and J gave up 4 bases; unmatched junction bases: 13. The chain's CDR3 is CASSDLLGTGAFYGYTF. The CDR3 coding sequence is TGCGCCAGCAGTGACCTTTTAGGGACAGGCGCCTTCTATGGCTACACCTTC.

This rearrangement joins TRBV30 to TRBJ1-2, with 7 bases aligning to TRBD1. This CDR3 has 13 residues. Germline V lookup: CDR1 GTSNPN, CDR2 SVGIG (reference sequence). J was trimmed by 5 bases and V by 2 bases; bases with no gene match: 5. Here the CDR3 reads CAWSRQGPYGYTF. The CDR3 region has the DNA TGTGCCTGGAGTAGACAGGGCCCTTATGGCTACACCTTC.

The chain has TRBV18 and TRBJ2-7; 8 nucleotides align to TRBD2. In germline, CDR1 is KGHSH, CDR2 LQKENI. V was clipped by 8 bases and J by 5 bases; unmatched bases: 8. This CDR3 spans 13 amino acids. CDR3 sequence: CASRAGGIHEQYF. CDR3 nucleotides: TGTGCCAGCCGGGCGGGGGGTATACACGAGCAGTACTTC.

In regard to this clone: Germline and junction disagree at one end, which may indicate a read error. The rearrangement uses TRBV5-1 and TRBJ1-4, with 8 bases aligning to TRBD1. CDR1 SGHRS and CDR2 YFSETQ come from the germline V gene. The CDR3 spans 15 residues. CDR3 coding DNA: TGCGCCAGCAGCACCGGACAGGGACCTAATGAAAAACTGCTTTTT. Amino acids: CASSTGQGPNEKLLF.

This clone was seen just once. This chain links TRBV6-5 with TRBJ2-2; 7 bases are a match to TRBD2. Looked up from germline, CDR1 is MNHEY and CDR2 is SVGAGI. This CDR3 is built from 15 residues. With V trimmed by 6 bases and J by 4 bases, 8 bases remained unmatched. CDR3 in amino acids: CASRPYSSGTGELFF. CDR3 nucleotides: TGTGCCAGCAGGCCTTACTCTAGCGGCACCGGGGAGCTGTTTTTT.